A single sample is the source of the 10 T cell receptor beta chains below, sequenced in a study of PD-1 blockade in classical Hodgkin lymphoma. Data came from immunoSEQ multiplex PCR; TCRdb stores just in-frame clones and leaves some out. The sample shows some 34,000 clones, around 74% of them seen only once. As for time point: cycle 4 day 1 (C4D1), after more than five weeks of nivolumab. Relapse after autologous stem cell transplantation occurred in every patient, and brentuximab vedotin exposure varied. The sample was peripheral blood mononuclear cells (PBMCs), taken before the fourth cycle of nivolumab. The receptor set was obtained from a human donor with classical Hodgkin lymphoma.

The chain uses TRBV5-4 and TRBJ1-6; D may be TRBD1 (6 bases). Trimming shortened V by 8 bases and J by 10 bases, and 13 bases separated the two germline ends. Germline lookup yields CDR1 SGHNT and CDR2 YYREEE (reference sequence). There are 12 residues in the CDR3. The CDR3 DNA reads as TGTGCCAGGGGGACATGTCCCTCACCCCTCCACTTT. Its protein product is CARGTCPSPLHF. Combining the CDR3 with reference TRBV5-4 and TRBJ1-6 gives the whole variable domain ETGVTQSPTHLIKTRGQQVTLRCSSQSGHNTVSWYQQALGQGPQFIFQYYREEENGRGNFPPRFSGLQFPNYSSELNVNALELDDSALYLCARGTCPSPLHFGNGTRLTVT.

CDR3 in amino acids: CASSLASGYEQYF. CDR3 DNA: TGCGCCAGCAGCTTAGCTAGCGGCTACGAGCAGTACTTC. The gene calls are TRBV5-1 and TRBJ2-7, with TRBD2 identical over 7 bases. The CDR3 is 13 amino acids. Looked up from germline, CDR1 is SGHRS and CDR2 is YFSETQ. Trimming cost V 2 bases and J 3 bases; bases outside gene matches: 2.

The table lists this clone with a few counts. The chain combines TRBV19 with TRBJ2-2; TRBD1 matches 11 bases. This CDR3 has 13 amino acids. Germline loops: CDR1 LNHDA, CDR2 SQIVND (reference sequence). V was pared by 9 bases and J by 6 bases, with 3 bases of the junction left unmatched. CDR3 nucleotide sequence: TGTGCCAGCCGGGACAGGGGGTCCGGGGAGCTGTTTTTT. This codes for CASRDRGSGELFF.

V usage is TRBV30 and J usage is TRBJ1-2; D call uncertain. V shed 5 bases and J shed 5 bases, with 9 bases lying between them. The V gene's germline CDR1 is GTSNPN and CDR2 SVGIG (reference sequence). CDR3 size: 11 residues. For the CDR3, the DNA is TGTGCCTGGGAATTAGGTTATGGCTACACCTTC. It is translated as CAWELGYGYTF.

The chain couples TRBV7-8 to TRBJ1-2, with TRBD1 matching 9 bases. The germline V gene has CDR1 SGHVS and CDR2 FQNEAQ. CDR3 size: 14 residues. With V trimmed by 5 bases and J by 5 bases, 6 bases remained unmatched. DNA for the CDR3: TGTGCCAGCAGCCCGCGGGACAGGGAATATGGCTACACCTTC. Translated, it gives CASSPRDREYGYTF.

The chain links TRBV9 to TRBJ2-1; 7 positions agree with TRBD2. The germline V gene has CDR1 SGDLS and CDR2 YYNGEE. This CDR3 comprises 13 residues. The V and J ends lost 3 bases and 6 bases, in that order; junction bases with no gene match: 3. CDR3 in amino acids: CASSGGGVNEQFF. DNA of the CDR3: TGTGCCAGCAGCGGGGGAGGGGTCAATGAGCAGTTCTTC.

This chain links TRBV14 with TRBJ2-7; 9 nucleotides align to TRBD1. J lost 2 bases, V lost 4 bases, and 3 bases had no gene match. Germline CDR1 SGHDN, CDR2 FVKESK. This CDR3 is 14 amino acids long. The CDR3 reads CASSPGQGPYEQYF. Here the CDR3 DNA reads TGTGCCAGCAGCCCGGGACAGGGACCCTACGAGCAGTACTTC.

This clone was observed a handful of times. The rearrangement uses TRBV27 and TRBJ2-5; possible D gene TRBD2, 6 bases. The ends were cut back, 5 bases at V and 4 bases at J, with 14 bases in the middle. The CDR3 extends over 14 amino acids. CDR1 is MNHEY and CDR2 is SMNVEV in the germline V gene (reference sequence). DNA of the CDR3: TGTGCCAGCAGTGCCTTTGCGGGGCGAGAGACCCAGTACTTC. It codes for CASSAFAGRETQYF.

This clone occurred a few times. This chain links TRBV25-1 with TRBJ2-1; 9 nucleotides line up with TRBD2. This CDR3 has 17 amino acids. Germline V lookup: CDR1 MGHDK, CDR2 SYGVNS. Germline trimming cut 1 base from V and 9 bases from J; bases unmatched to any gene: 13. The CDR3 nucleotides are TGTGCCAGCAGTGAATTTTCGGGGCGGGAGGGCAGGGGTGAGCAGTTCTTC. This codes for CASSEFSGREGRGEQFF.

This rearrangement joins TRBV6-6 to TRBJ2-7; D is unresolved. Looked up from germline, CDR1 is MNHNY and CDR2 is SVGAGI (reference sequence). The CDR3 is made up of 13 amino acids. The V end was cut by 0 bases, the J end by 0 bases, with 3 bases between. Written as DNA, the CDR3 is TGTGCCAGCAGTTACTCAATCTCCTACGAGCAGTACTTC. Translating it yields CASSYSISYEQYF.